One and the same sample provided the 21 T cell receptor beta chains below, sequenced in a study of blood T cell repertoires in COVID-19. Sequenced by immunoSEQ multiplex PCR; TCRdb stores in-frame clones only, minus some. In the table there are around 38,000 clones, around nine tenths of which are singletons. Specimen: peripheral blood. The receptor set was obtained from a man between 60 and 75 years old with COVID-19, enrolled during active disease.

The chain's CDR3 is CASRESGRGYEQFF. CDR3 in DNA: TGTGCCAGCAGGGAAAGCGGGAGGGGGTATGAGCAGTTCTTC. This sequence joins TRBV3-1 (or the pseudogene TRBV3-2) and TRBJ2-1; TRBD2 matches 10 bases. V trimming: 6 bases; J trimming: 8 bases; junction bases outside the gene matches: 7. The CDR3 has 14 amino acids. Germline CDR1 reads LGHDT; CDR2 reads YNNKEL (reference sequence).

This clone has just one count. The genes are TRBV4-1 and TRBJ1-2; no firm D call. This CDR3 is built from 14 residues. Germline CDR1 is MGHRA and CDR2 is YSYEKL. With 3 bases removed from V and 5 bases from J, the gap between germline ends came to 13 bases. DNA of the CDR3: TGCGCCAGCAGCCACCCGGGAGGAAGGTATGGCTACACCTTC. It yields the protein CASSHPGGRYGYTF.

CDR3: CASSSRVNSGNTIYF. As DNA, the CDR3 is TGTGCCAGCAGCTCCAGGGTAAACTCTGGAAACACCATATATTTT. The V and J genes are TRBV7-2 and TRBJ1-3; tentative D call: TRBD1 (5 bases). Germline-derived CDR1 and CDR2 are SGHTA and FQGNSA. The CDR3 has 15 residues. V was shortened by 4 bases and J by 0 bases, with 10 bases between the two germline ends. The entire variable domain, with the rest obtained from reference TRBV7-2 and TRBJ1-3, is as follows: GAGVSQSPSNKVTEKGKDVELRCDPISGHTALYWYRQSLGQGLEFLIYFQGNSAPDKSGLPSDRFSAERTGGSVSTLTIQRTQQEDSAVYLCASSSRVNSGNTIYFGEGSWLTVV.

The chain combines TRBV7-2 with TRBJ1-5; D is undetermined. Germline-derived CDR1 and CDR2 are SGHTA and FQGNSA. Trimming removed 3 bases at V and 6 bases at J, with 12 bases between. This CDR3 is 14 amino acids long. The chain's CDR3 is CASSFTEGGQPQHF. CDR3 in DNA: TGTGCCAGCAGCTTCACAGAGGGCGGTCAGCCCCAGCATTTT.

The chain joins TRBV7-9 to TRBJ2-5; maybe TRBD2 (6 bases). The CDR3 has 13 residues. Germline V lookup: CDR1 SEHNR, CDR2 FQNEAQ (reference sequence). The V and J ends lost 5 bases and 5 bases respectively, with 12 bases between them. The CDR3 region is CASSLPGGETQYF. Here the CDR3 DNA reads TGTGCCAGCAGCCTCCCTGGGGGGGAGACCCAGTACTTC.

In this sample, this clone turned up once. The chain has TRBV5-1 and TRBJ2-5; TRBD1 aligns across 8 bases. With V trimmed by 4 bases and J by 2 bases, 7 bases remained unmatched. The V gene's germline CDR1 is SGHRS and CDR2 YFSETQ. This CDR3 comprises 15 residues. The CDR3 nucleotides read TGCGCCAGCAGCCCACAGGGGGTTGGTCAAGAGACCCAGTACTTC. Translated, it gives CASSPQGVGQETQYF.

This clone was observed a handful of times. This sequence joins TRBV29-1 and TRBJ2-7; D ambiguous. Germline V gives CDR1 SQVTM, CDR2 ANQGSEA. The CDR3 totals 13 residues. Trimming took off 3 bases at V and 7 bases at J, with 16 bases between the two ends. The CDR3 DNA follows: TGCAGCGTTGATTCCCGCGGCTTCGGGGAGCAGTACTTC. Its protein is CSVDSRGFGEQYF.

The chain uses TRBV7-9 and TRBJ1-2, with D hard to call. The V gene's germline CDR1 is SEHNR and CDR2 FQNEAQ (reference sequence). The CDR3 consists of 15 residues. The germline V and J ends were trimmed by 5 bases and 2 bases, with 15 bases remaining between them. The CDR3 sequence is CASSRDKHGNYGYTF. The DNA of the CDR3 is TGTGCCAGCAGCCGCGACAAACACGGCAACTATGGCTACACCTTC.

This CDR3 is CASSGTGESGANVLTF. The CDR3 DNA reads TGTGCCAGTAGCGGGACAGGGGAATCTGGGGCCAACGTCCTGACTTTC. The chain is built from TRBV19 and TRBJ2-6, with TRBD1 matching 10 bases. The germline CDR1 and CDR2 sequences are LNHDA and SQIVND (reference sequence). The J segment lost 1 base and the V segment lost 6 bases, leaving 3 bases of the junction unmatched. The length of the CDR3 is 16 residues.

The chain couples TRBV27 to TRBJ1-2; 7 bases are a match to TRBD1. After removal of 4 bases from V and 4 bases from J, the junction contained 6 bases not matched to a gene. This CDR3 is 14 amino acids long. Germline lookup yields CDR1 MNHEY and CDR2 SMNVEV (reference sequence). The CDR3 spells CASSSEWDSYGYTF. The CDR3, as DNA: TGTGCCAGCAGTTCCGAATGGGACAGCTATGGCTACACCTTC.

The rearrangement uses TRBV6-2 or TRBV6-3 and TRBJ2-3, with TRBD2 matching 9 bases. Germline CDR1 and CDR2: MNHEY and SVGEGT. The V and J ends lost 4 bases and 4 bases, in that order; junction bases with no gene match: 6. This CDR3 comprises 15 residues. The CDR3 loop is CASSSGTSWADTQYF. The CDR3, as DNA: TGTGCCAGCAGTTCCGGGACTAGCTGGGCAGATACGCAGTATTTT.

CDR3 sequence: CASSVRRKQAAKNIQYF. CDR3 bases: TGTGCCAGCAGCGTACGGAGGAAGCAGGCGGCCAAAAACATTCAGTACTTC. The chain carries TRBV9 and TRBJ2-4; a weak D match, TRBD2 (5 bases). The CDR3 is made up of 17 amino acids. CDR1 is SGDLS, CDR2 YYNGEE, per germline. Trimming stripped 1 base from V and 1 base from J, with 15 bases between.

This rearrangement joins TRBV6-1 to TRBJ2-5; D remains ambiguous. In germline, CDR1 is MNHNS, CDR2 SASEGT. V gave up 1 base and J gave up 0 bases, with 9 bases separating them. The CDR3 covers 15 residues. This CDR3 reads CASSEGRNYQETQYF. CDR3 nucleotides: TGTGCCAGCAGTGAAGGTCGAAACTACCAAGAGACCCAGTACTTC.

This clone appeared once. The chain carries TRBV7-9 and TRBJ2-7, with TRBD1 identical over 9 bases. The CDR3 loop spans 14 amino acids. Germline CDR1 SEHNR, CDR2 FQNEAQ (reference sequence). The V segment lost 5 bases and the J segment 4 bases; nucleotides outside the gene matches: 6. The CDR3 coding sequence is TGTGCCAGCAGCAATCGGACAGGGGAGTACGAGCAGTACTTC. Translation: CASSNRTGEYEQYF. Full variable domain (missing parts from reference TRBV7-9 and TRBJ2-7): DTGVSQNPRHKITKRGQNVTFRCDPISEHNRLYWYRQTLGQGPEFLTYFQNEAQLEKSRLLSDRFSAERPKGSFSTLEIQRTEQGDSAMYLCASSNRTGEYEQYFGPGTRLTVT.

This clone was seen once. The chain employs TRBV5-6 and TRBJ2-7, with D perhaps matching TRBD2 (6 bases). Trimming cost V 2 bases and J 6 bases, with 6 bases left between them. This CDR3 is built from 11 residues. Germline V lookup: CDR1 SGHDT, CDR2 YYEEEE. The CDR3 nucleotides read TGTGCCAGCAGCTTCGGGGGCGAGCAGTACTTC. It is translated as CASSFGGEQYF.

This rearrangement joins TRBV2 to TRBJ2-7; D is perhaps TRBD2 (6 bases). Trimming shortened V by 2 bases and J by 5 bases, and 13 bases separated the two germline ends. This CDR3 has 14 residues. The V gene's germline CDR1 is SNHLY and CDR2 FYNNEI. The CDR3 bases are TGTGCCAGCAGTGAAAATACGGGGGACCACGAGCAGTACTTC. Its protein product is CASSENTGDHEQYF.

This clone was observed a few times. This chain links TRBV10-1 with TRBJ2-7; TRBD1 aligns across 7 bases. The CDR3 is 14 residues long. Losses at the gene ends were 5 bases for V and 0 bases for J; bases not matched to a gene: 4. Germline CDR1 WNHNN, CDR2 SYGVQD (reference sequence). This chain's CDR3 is CASSPGTASYEQYF. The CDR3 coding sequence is TGCGCCAGCAGTCCCGGGACAGCCTCCTACGAGCAGTACTTC.

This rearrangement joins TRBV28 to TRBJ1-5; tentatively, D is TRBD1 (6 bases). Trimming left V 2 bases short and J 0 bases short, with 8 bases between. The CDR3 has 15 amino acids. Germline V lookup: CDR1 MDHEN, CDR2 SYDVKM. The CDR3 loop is CASSLLDSSNQPQHF. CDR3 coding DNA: TGTGCCAGCAGTTTACTGGACAGTAGCAATCAGCCCCAGCATTTT. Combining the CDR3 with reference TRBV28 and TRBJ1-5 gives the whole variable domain DVKVTQSSRYLVKRTGEKVFLECVQDMDHENMFWYRQDPGLGLRLIYFSYDVKMKEKGDIPEGYSVSREKKERFSLILESASTNQTSMYLCASSLLDSSNQPQHFGDGTRLSIL.

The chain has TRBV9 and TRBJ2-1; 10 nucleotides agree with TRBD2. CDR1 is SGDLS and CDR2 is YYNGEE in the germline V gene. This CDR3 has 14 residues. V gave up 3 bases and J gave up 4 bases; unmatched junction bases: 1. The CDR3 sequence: CASSGSGRYNEQFF. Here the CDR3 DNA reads TGTGCCAGCAGCGGTAGCGGGAGGTACAATGAGCAGTTCTTC.

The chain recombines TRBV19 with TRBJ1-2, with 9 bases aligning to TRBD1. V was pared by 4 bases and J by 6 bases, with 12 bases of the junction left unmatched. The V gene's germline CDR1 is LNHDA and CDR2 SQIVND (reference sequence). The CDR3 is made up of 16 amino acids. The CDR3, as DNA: TGTGCCAGTAGTAGCCGGGACAGGGAGAGGATGAATGGCTACACCTTC. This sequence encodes CASSSRDRERMNGYTF.

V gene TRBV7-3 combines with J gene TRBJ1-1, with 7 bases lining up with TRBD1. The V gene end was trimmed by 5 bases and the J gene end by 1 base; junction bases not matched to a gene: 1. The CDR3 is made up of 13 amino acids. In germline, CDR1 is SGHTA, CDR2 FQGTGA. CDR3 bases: TGTGCCAGCAGCCGGGACAGGAACACTGAAGCTTTCTTT. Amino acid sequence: CASSRDRNTEAFF. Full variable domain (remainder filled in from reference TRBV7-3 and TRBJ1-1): GAGVSQTPSNKVTEKGKYVELRCDPISGHTALYWYRQSLGQGPEFLIYFQGTGAADDSGLPNDRFFAVRPEGSVSTLKIQRTERGDSAVYLCASSRDRNTEAFFGQGTRLTVV.